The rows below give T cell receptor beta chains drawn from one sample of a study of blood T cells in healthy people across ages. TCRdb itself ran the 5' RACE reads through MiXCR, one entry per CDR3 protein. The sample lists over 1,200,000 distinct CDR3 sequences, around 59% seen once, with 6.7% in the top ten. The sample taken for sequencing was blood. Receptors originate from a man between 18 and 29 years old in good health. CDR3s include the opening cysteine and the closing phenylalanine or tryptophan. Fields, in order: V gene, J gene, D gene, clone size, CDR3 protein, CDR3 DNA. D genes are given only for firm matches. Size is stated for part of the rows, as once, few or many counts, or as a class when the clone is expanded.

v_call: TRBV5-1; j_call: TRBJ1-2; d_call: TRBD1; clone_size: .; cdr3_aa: CASSKGTGGGYGYTF; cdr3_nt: TGCGCCAGCAGCAAAGGGACAGGGGGAGGCTATGGCTACACCTTC
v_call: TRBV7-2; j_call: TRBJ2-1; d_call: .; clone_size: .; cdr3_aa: CASSSMSWATSYNEQFF; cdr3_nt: TGTGCCAGCAGCTCAATGAGTTGGGCCACCTCATACAATGAGCAGTTCTTC
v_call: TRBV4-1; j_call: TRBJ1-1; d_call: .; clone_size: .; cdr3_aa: CASSQDPVTEAFF; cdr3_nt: TGCGCCAGCAGCCAAGATCCGGTCACTGAAGCTTTCTTT
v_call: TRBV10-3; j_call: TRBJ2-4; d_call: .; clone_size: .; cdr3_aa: CAISNPPRDGDSGTLAKNIQYF; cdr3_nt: TGTGCCATCAGTAACCCCCCCCGAGATGGTGATAGCGGAACCCTAGCCAAAAACATTCAGTACTTC
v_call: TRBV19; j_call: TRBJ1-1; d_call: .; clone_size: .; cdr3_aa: CASSIDRAEAFF; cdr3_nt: TGTGCCAGTAGTATAGACCGAGCCGAAGCTTTCTTT
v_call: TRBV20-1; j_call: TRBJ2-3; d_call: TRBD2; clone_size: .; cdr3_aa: CSAWEGSSTDTQYF; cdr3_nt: TGCAGTGCTTGGGAGGGATCTAGCACAGATACGCAGTATTTT
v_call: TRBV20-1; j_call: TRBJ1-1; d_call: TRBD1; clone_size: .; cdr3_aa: CSAGTALNTEAFF; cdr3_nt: TGCAGTGCTGGGACAGCTTTGAACACTGAAGCTTTCTTT
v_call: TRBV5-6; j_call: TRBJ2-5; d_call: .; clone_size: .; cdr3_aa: CASSVVQQETQYF; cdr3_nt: TGTGCCAGCAGCGTGGTTCAGCAAGAGACCCAGTACTTC
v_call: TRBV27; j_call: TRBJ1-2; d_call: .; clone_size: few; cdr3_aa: CASRPGTRDYYTF; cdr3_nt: TGTGCCAGCAGGCCCGGGACGAGGGATTACTACACCTTC
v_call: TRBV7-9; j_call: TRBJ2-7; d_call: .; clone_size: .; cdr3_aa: CASTLESARGGEQYF; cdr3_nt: TGTGCCAGCACCTTGGAATCTGCTAGGGGTGGCGAGCAGTACTTC
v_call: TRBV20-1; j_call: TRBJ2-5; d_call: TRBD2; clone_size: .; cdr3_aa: CSAGIAGIQETQYF; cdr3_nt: TGCAGTGCTGGAATAGCGGGAATACAAGAGACCCAGTACTTC
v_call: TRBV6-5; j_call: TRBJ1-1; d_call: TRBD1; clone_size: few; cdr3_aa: CASSSAGTGNTEAFF; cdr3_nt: TGTGCCAGCAGTTCCGCCGGGACAGGGAACACTGAGGCTTTCTTT
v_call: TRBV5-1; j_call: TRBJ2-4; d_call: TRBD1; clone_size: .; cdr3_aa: CASSPDRDKQYF; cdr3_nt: TGCGCCAGCAGCCCCGACAGGGACAAGCAGTACTTC
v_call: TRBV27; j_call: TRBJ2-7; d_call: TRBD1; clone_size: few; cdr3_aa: CASSWLGQGGRVEQYF; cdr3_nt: TGTGCCAGCAGTTGGCTGGGACAGGGAGGACGAGTCGAGCAGTACTTC
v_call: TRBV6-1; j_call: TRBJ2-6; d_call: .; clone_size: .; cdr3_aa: CASSEALRESGANVLTF; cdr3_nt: TGTGCCAGCAGTGAAGCGCTTCGGGAGTCTGGGGCCAACGTCCTGACTTTC
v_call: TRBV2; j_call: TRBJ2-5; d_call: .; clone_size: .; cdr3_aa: CASSPLRASETQYF; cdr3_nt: TGTGCCAGCAGTCCACTAAGGGCCAGTGAGACCCAGTACTTC
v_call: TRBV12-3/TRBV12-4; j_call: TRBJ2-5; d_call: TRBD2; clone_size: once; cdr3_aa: CASSPRLAGGGYNEQYF; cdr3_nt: TGTGCCAGCAGTCCCAGACTAGCGGGGGGTGGTTACAATGAGCAGTACTTC
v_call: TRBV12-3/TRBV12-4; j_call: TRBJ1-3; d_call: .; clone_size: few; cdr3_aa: CASSFRSSSGNTIYF; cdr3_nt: TGTGCCAGCAGTTTCAGGTCATCCTCTGGAAACACCATATATTTT
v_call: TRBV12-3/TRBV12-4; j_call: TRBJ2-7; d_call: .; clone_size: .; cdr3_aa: CASSLPSDYEQYF; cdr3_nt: TGTGCCAGCAGTTTGCCTAGCGACTACGAGCAGTACTTC
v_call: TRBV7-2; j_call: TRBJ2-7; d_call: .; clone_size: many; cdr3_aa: CASSLEWRGLYEQYF; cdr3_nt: TGTGCCAGCAGCTTAGAGTGGAGGGGGCTCTACGAGCAGTACTTC
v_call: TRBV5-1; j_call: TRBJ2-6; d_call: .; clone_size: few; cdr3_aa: CASSLDVGLGANVLTF; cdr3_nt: TGCGCCAGCAGCTTGGACGTGGGGCTAGGGGCCAACGTCCTGACTTTC
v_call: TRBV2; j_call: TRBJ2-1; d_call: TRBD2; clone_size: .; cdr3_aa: CASRQREEYNEQFF; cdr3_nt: TGTGCCAGCAGACAGCGGGAGGAATACAATGAGCAGTTCTTC
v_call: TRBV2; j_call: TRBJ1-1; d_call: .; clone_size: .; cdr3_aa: CASSYSGTVNTEAFF; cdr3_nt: TGTGCCAGCAGTTATTCCGGGACCGTGAACACTGAAGCTTTCTTT
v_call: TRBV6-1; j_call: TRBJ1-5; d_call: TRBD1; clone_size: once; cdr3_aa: CASSENPGGARPQHF; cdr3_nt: TGTGCCAGCAGTGAAAATCCAGGGGGCGCGAGGCCCCAGCATTTT
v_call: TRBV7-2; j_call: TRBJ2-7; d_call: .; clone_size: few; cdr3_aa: CASSLAPGLLGYEQYF; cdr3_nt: TGTGCCAGCAGCTTGGCACCGGGACTTCTTGGTTACGAGCAGTACTTC
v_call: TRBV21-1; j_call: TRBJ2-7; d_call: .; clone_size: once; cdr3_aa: CASSKANVTYEQYF; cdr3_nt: TGTGCCAGCAGCAAAGCGAACGTGACCTACGAGCAGTACTTC
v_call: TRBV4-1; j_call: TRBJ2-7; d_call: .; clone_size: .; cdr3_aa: CANSQDPNYEQYF; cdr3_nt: TGCGCCAACAGCCAAGATCCTAACTACGAGCAGTACTTC
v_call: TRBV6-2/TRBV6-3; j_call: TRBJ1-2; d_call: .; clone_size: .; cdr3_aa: CASNLRPFWGYTF; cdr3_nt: TGTGCCAGCAACCTTCGGCCATTTTGGGGCTACACCTTC
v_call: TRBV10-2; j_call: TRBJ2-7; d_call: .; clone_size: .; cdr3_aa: CASGEFMSYEQYF; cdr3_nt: TGCGCCAGCGGTGAGTTCATGTCCTACGAGCAGTACTTC
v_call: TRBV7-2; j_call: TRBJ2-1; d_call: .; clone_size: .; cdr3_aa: CASSHSNEQFF; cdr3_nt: TGTGCCAGCAGCCACAGCAATGAGCAGTTCTTC
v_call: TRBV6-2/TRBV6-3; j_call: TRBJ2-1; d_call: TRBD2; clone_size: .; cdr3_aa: CASSYPRTSGGLEQFF; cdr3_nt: TGTGCCAGCAGTTACCCCAGGACTAGCGGGGGTCTTGAGCAGTTCTTC
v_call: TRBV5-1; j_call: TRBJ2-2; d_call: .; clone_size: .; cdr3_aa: CASRLGVANTGELFF; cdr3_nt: TGCGCCAGCAGACTTGGGGTAGCGAACACCGGGGAGCTGTTTTTT
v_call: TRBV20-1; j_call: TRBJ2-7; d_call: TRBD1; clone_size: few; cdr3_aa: CSAGDRGLSYEQYF; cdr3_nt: TGCAGTGCTGGGGACAGGGGGCTTTCCTACGAGCAGTACTTC
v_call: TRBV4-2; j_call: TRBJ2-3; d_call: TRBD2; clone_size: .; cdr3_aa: CASSQGASGGAADTQYF; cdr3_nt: TGTGCCAGCAGCCAAGGTGCTAGCGGGGGGGCGGCAGATACGCAGTATTTT
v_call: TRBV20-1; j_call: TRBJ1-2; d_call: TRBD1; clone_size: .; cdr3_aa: CSARTGIDGYTF; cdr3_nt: TGCAGTGCACGGACAGGAATAGATGGCTACACCTTC
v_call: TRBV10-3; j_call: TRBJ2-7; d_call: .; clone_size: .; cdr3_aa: CAISEPVLGEYEQYF; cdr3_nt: TGTGCCATCAGTGAGCCGGTTCTGGGGGAATACGAGCAGTACTTC
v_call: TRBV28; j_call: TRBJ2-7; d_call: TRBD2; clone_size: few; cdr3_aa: CASSLRAGGAYEQYF; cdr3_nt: TGTGCCAGCAGTTTAAGAGCGGGGGGAGCCTACGAGCAGTACTTC
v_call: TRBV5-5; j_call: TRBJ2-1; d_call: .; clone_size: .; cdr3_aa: CASDPGTFEQFF; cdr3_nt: TGTGCCAGCGACCCGGGGACATTCGAGCAGTTCTTC
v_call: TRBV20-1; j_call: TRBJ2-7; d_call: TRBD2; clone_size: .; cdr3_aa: CSARWTAGALNSYEQYF; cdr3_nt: TGCAGTGCTAGGTGGACAGCGGGGGCCTTAAATTCCTACGAGCAGTACTTC
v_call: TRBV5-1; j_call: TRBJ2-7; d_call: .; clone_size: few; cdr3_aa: CASSIPAYEQYF; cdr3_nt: TGCGCCAGCAGCATCCCAGCCTACGAGCAGTACTTC
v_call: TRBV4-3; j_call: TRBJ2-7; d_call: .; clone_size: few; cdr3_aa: CASSQDYDYYEQYF; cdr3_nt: TGCGCCAGCAGCCAAGATTACGACTACTACGAGCAGTACTTC
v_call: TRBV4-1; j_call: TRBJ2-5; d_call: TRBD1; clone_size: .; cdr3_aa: CASSRTGTGLGETQYF; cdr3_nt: TGCGCCAGCAGCAGAACCGGGACAGGGCTTGGAGAGACCCAGTACTTC
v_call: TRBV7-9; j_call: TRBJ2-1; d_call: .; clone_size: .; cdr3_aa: CASSFWDQGDEQFF; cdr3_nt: TGTGCCAGCAGCTTCTGGGACCAAGGCGATGAGCAGTTCTTC
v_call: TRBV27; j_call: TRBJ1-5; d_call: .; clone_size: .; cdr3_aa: CASKSEGGNQPQHF; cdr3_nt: TGTGCCAGCAAATCAGAAGGCGGCAATCAGCCCCAGCATTTT
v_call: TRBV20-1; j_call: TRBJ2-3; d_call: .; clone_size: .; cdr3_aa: CSGRVFWTQSTDTQYF; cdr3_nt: TGCAGTGGCCGGGTTTTCTGGACGCAGAGCACAGATACGCAGTATTTT
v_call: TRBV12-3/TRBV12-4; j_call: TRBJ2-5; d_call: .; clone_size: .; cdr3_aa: CASSLGQGNQPQYF; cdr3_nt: TGTGCCAGCAGTTTAGGGCAGGGCAATCAGCCCCAGTACTTC
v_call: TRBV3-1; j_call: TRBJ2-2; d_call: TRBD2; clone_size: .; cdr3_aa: CASSHLTSGASGELFF; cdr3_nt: TGTGCCAGCAGCCACTTAACTAGCGGGGCATCCGGGGAGCTGTTTTTT
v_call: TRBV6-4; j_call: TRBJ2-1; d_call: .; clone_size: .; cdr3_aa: CASSEDKSYNEQFF; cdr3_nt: TGTGCCAGCAGTGAGGATAAGAGCTACAATGAGCAGTTCTTC
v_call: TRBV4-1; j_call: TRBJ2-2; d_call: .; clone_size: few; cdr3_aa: CASSGRTVTGELFF; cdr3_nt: TGCGCCAGCAGCGGACGGACGGTCACCGGGGAGCTGTTTTTT
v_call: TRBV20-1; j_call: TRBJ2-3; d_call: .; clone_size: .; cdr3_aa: CSARRAGNADTQYF; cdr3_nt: TGCAGTGCTAGACGGGCAGGGAACGCAGATACGCAGTATTTT
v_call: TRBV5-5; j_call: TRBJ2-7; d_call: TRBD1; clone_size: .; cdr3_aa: CASSWQAGGTYEQYF; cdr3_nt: TGTGCCAGCAGCTGGCAGGCAGGGGGAACCTACGAGCAGTACTTC
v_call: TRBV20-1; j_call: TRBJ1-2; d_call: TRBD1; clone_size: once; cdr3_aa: CSARDRMVRGFHTF; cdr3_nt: TGCAGTGCTAGAGATCGAATGGTCAGGGGGTTTCACACCTTC
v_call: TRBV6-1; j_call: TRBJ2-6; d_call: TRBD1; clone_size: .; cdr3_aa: CASNIRQGFSGANVLTF; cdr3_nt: TGTGCCAGCAACATACGACAGGGATTCTCTGGGGCCAACGTCCTGACTTTC
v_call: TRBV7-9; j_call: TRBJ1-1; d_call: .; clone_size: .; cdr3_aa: CASSFSGLEAFF; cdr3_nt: TGTGCCAGCAGCTTCTCCGGACTTGAAGCTTTCTTT
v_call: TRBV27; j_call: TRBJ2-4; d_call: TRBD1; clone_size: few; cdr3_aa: CASSSTGVRVQYF; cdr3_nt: TGTGCCAGCAGTTCGACAGGGGTCAGGGTGCAGTACTTC